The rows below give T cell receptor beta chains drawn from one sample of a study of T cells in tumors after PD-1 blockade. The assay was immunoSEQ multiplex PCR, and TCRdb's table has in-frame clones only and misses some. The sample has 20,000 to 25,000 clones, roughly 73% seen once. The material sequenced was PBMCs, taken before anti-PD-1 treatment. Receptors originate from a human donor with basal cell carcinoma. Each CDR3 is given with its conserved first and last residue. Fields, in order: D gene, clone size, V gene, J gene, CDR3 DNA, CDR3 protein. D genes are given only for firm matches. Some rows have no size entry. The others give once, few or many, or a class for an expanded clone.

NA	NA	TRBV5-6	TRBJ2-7	TGTGCCAGCAGCTTGGGCGGGACCTACGAGCAGTACTTC	CASSLGGTYEQYF
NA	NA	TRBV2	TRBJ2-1	TGTGCCAGCAGTGATTCCGGGCAGAGGAGTGAGCAGTTCTTC	CASSDSGQRSEQFF
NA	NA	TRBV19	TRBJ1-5	TGTGCCAGTAGCCCAGGCGCTAATCAGCCCCAGCATTTT	CASSPGANQPQHF
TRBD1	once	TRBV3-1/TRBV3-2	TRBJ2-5	TGTGCCAGCAGCCAAAGTATACCCTCGGGACAGGGGGCAGAGACCCAGTACTTC	CASSQSIPSGQGAETQYF
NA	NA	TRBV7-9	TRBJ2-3	TGTGCCAGCAGCTTTCGGTCGGCAGATACGCAGTATTTT	CASSFRSADTQYF
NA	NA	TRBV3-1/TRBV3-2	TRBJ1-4	TGTGCCAGCAGCCAAGATCCAGCAGGTCCGAAAATACCCGGAAATGAAAAACTGTTTTTT	CASSQDPAGPKIPGNEKLFF
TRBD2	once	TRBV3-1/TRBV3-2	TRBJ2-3	TGTGCCAGCAGCCATACGTTTGGCGGGAGGGCTACGTTCGCAGATACGCAGTATTTT	CASSHTFGGRATFADTQYF
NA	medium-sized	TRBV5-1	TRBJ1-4	TGCGCCAGCAGCCCGTGGCAGAGGGGTGAAAAACTGTTTTTT	CASSPWQRGEKLFF
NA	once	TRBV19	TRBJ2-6	TGTGCCAGTAGTCCCTTACTTGTTACCGGGGCCAACGTCCTGACTTTC	CASSPLLVTGANVLTF
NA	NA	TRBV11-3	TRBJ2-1	TGTGCCAGCAGCTTCCGGGAATTTGGTGAGCAGTTCTTC	CASSFREFGEQFF
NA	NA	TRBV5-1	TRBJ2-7	TGCGCCAGCAGCTTGGACGGACAAAGAGTCTACGAGCAGTACTTC	CASSLDGQRVYEQYF
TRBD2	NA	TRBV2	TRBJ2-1	TGTGCCCCCTGTGACGGGTGGGCGCGGGAGGGGAGCTCCTACAATGAGCAGTTCTTC	CAPCDGWAREGSSYNEQFF
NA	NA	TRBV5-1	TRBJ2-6	TGCGCCAGCAGCTTGACAGGGAGGGCTGCCTCTGGGGCCAACGTCCTGACTTTC	CASSLTGRAASGANVLTF
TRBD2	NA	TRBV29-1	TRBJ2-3	TGCAGCAAGATCGGGGGGAGCACAGATACGCAGTATTTT	CSKIGGSTDTQYF
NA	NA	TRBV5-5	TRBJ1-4	TGTGCCAGCAGCTTGGGATTTCGAGGGGCCCCCGAGAATGAAAAACTGTTTTTT	CASSLGFRGAPENEKLFF
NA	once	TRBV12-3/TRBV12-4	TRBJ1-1	TGTGCCAGCAAAGAGGGGAGGGGTACTGAAGCTTTCTTT	CASKEGRGTEAFF
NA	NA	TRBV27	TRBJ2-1	TGTGCCAGCAGTTCCCGATACAATGAGCAGTTCTTC	CASSSRYNEQFF
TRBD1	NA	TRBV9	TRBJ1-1	TGTGCCAGCAGCGTAAGGGACAGACTAAGAAGGGGTGAAGCTTTCTTT	CASSVRDRLRRGEAFF
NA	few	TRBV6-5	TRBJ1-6	TGTGCCACAAAGGACGGGAATTCACCCCTCCACTTT	CATKDGNSPLHF
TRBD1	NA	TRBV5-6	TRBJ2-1	TGTGCCAGCAGCTTTACAGGGGGCGAGCAGTTCTTC	CASSFTGGEQFF
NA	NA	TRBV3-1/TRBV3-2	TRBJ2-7	TGTGCCAGCAGCCAAGAGCCCGGCTCCTACGAGCAGTACTTC	CASSQEPGSYEQYF
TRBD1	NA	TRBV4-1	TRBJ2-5	TGCGCCAGCAGCCAAGGGACCGCGGACAGGGGGCGAGAGACCCAGTACTTC	CASSQGTADRGRETQYF
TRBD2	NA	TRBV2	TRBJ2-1	TGTGCCCGCCGTGACGGGGGGGCGCGGGCGGGGAGCTCCTACAATGAGCAGTTCTTC	CARRDGGARAGSSYNEQFF
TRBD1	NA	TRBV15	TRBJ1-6	TGTGCCACCAGATGGGGACAGGGGGCCGATTCACCCCTCCACTTT	CATRWGQGADSPLHF
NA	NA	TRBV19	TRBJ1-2	TGTGCCAGTAGTTCGCCTAGGACAGCGAACTATGGCTACACCTTC	CASSSPRTANYGYTF
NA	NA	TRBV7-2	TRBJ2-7	TGTGCCAGCAGCTTAGAGGCGGCCCACGAGCAGTACTTC	CASSLEAAHEQYF
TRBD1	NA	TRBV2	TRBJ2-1	TGTGCCAGCAGTGCCTCCACAGGGGCCTCCTACAATGAGCAGTTCTTC	CASSASTGASYNEQFF
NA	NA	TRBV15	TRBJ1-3	TGTGCCACCAGCAGAGATAGGAGCTCTGGAAACACCATATATTTT	CATSRDRSSGNTIYF
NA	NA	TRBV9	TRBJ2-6	TGTGCCAGCAGCAGTAGGGTCGCGACGAGCTCTGGGGCCAACGTCCTGACTTTC	CASSSRVATSSGANVLTF
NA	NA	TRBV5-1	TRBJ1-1	TGCGCCAGCAGCTCCGGTAATGGGGGGAAGAACACTGAAGCTTTCTTT	CASSSGNGGKNTEAFF